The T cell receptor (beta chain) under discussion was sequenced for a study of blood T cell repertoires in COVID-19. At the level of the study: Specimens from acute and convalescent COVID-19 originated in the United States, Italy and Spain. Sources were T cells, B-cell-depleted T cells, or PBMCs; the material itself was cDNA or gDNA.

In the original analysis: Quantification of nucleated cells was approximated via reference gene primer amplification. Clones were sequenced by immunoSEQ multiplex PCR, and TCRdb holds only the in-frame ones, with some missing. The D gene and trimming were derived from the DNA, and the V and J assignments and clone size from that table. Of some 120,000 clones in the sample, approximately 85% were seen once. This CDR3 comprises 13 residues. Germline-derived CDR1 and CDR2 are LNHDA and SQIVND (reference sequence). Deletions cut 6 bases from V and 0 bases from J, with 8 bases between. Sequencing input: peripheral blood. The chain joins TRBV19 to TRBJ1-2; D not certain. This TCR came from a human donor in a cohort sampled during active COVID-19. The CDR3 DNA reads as TGTGCCAGTAGGAAGGGAGCTAACTATGGCTACACCTTC. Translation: CASRKGANYGYTF.